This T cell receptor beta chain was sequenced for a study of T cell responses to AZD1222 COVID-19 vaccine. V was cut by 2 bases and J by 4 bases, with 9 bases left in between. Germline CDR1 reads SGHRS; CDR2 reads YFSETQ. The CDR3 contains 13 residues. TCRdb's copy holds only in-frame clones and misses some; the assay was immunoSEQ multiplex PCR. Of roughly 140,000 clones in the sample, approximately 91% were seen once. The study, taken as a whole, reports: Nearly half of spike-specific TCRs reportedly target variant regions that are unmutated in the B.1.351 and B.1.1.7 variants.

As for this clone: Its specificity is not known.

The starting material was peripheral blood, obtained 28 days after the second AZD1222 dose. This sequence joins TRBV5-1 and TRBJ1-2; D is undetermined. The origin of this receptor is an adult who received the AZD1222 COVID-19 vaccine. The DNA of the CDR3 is TGCGCCAGCAGCTTTGAGACTTTCTATGGCTACACCTTC. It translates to CASSFETFYGYTF.